This paragraph covers one T cell receptor beta chain sequence. This receptor's antigen is unknown. No base quality information exists; no much larger clone differs at one position. This record belongs to a study of blood T cell repertoires in COVID-19 (dated by TCRdb to about 2020). Background for the entire study: Collaborator samples came from the United States, Italy and Spain and covered acute and convalescent phases of COVID-19. The material from the prospective study consisted of cDNA or gDNA derived from T cells, B-cell-depleted T cells, or PBMCs. The dataset comprised deeply sampled blood TCRbeta repertoires from subjects exposed to, actively infected with, or recovered from COVID-19. The repertoires were released in a freely available public database intended as a resource for research on the immune response to SARS-CoV-2. The samples were drawn from two sources: the first 160 participants of the ongoing ImmuneRACE study, and some 1,300 subjects contributed by 6 global collaborators. The sample metadata nearly always contained a de-identified subject ID, COVID-19 status, age in years and sex. HLA class I and class II types, where available, came from metadata supplied by the sample provider rather than from assay-based typing.

V is trimmed back by 0 bases and J by 8 bases, and the junction contains 6 bases that no gene match accounts for. From the cysteine through the phenylalanine, the CDR3 covers 14 amino acids. Kept here is only the CDR3 DNA, which spans 42 bases and is read in frame from base 1. Taken from the germline V gene, the CDR1 and CDR2 loops are SNHLY and FYNNEI. Whole blood was collected in K2EDTA tubes by collaborating institutions according to the institutions' own protocols. For TCRbeta analysis, collaborators shipped samples as frozen whole blood, isolated PBMCs, or DNA extracted from either of those sample types. The investigation overall reported the following: Clinical and demographic metadata were provided uncurated, with the amount varying by source and participant.

The immunoSEQ Assay, a bias-controlled multiplex PCR, was used to amplify TCRbeta CDR3 regions from genomic DNA. From the authors' description of their analysis: Nucleated cell counts per sample were estimated from amplification of reference gene primers within the assay. To quantify the absolute abundance of each unique TCRbeta CDR3 rearrangement, sequence reads were collapsed and filtered. For each sample, productive Simpson clonality was calculated as the square root of Simpson's diversity index over productive rearrangements. This is the immuneACCESS table as TCRdb keeps it, with only in-frame sequences that have V and J called. A part of the clones is gone; compared with another copy, unresolved V genes explain less than half, and the rest is unexplained. D and trimming were read from the DNA, whereas the V and J calls and clone size are those reported in that table. The sample table holds tens of thousands of clones, of which 84% were seen once. Clones ranked in the top ten supply roughly 1.5% of the sample.

Sequences were obtained from peripheral blood. The TCR sequence derives from a man aged 50-60 years with acute or convalescent COVID-19. The rearranged segments are TRBV2 and TRBJ1-2, and TRBD1 matches 7 of the central bases. The CDR3 has the sequence CASSEARGGVGYTF. The DNA is TGTGCCAGCAGTGAAGCTCGAGGGGGCGTAGGCTACACCTTC.